What follows is one T cell receptor (beta chain) and its context. Its specificity is not known. The sample originates from a study of vaccination and CD4 T cells after COVID-19. In the study overall: No peptide, an HIV-1 Nef pool, or a CEFX pool was what each control culture received.

The study, taken as a whole, reports: Vaccine-specific clones numbering 304 of 307 showed spike mono-reactivity in convalescent patients.

V shed 4 bases and J shed 6 bases, with 11 bases lying between them. Germline V lookup: CDR1 SGHRS, CDR2 YFSETQ. The CDR3 is 12 residues long. Treatment noted: roughly 10-day PBMC culture with coronavirus spike peptide pools or control peptides (ViraFEST assay). Sequence data for DNA of cultured CD4+ T cells were generated by the Oncomine TCR Beta short-read assay. Using its own MiXCR run on the PCR reads, TCRdb lists one record per CDR3 protein. The sample yields roughly 16,000 distinct CDR3 sequences, 54% seen once. The source is a human donor with COVID-19. This specimen was cultured CD4+ T cells from blood, taken after SARS-CoV-2 vaccination. This sequence joins TRBV5-1 and TRBJ2-7; D may correspond to TRBD1 or TRBD2 (6 bases each). This CDR3 reads CASSRGPPEQYF. The CDR3 coding sequence is TGCGCCAGCAGCCGGGGGCCTCCCGAGCAGTACTTC.